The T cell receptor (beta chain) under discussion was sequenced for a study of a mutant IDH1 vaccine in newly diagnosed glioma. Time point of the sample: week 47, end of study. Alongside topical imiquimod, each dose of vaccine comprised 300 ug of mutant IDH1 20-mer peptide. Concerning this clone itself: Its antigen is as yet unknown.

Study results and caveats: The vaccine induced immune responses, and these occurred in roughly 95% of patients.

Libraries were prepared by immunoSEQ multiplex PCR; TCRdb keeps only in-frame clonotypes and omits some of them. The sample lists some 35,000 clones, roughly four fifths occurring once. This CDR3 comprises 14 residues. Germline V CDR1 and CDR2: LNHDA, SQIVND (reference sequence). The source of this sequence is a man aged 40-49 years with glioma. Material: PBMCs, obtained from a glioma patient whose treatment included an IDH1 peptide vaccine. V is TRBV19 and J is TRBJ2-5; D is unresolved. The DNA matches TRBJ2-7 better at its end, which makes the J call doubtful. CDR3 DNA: TGTGCCAGTAGTATAGGCGGATTTTCCTACGAGCAGTACTTC. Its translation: CASSIGGFSYEQYF.